This is a list of T cell receptor beta chains from one sample in a study of T-cell memory formation after mild COVID-19. TCRdb re-called the 5' RACE reads with MiXCR, one entry per CDR3 protein. Of about 470,000 distinct CDR3 sequences listed, approximately 25% were seen once; the top ten hold around 12%. Sequencing was performed on PBMCs or a T cell subset sorted from them (not recorded which). The receptors here all came from an adult woman who had mild COVID-19 (a few samples of this study predate the infection). Cell type and time point are not known. The CDR3 runs from the conserved cysteine through the conserved F or W. The D gene is left open where the match is weak. Clone size appears in some rows only: once, few, many, or a class for an expanded clone.

v_gene,d_gene,j_gene,abundance,CDR3nt,CDR3aa
TRBV11-2,-,TRBJ2-7,few,TGTGCCAGCAGCTTAGCCCCAACTGGGGCAAGTGAGCAGTACTTC,CASSLAPTGASEQYF
TRBV6-2/TRBV6-3,-,TRBJ1-3,-,TGTGCCAGCAGTTATTCACTCGTCTTCTCTGGAAACACCATATATTTT,CASSYSLVFSGNTIYF
TRBV4-3,-,TRBJ1-1,-,TGCGCCAGCAGCCACTCGGGGGGCACTGAAGCTTTCTTT,CASSHSGGTEAFF
TRBV21-1,-,TRBJ2-2,-,TGTGCCAGCTCGAGGGGGCGAAGGATCTCCGGGGAGCTGTTTTTT,CASSRGRRISGELFF
TRBV12-3/TRBV12-4,TRBD1,TRBJ1-3,-,TGTGCCAGCAGGCCCGGACAGGGGAATCTAAACACCATATATTTT,CASRPGQGNLNTIYF
TRBV18,-,TRBJ1-5,few,TGTGCCAGCTCACGTTTCTCCGAAGCGGGACTGCTCTTGCATTTT,CASSRFSEAGLLLHF
TRBV7-8,-,TRBJ1-2,few,TGTGCCAGCAGTCATACAGTGGAGAATGGCTACACCTTC,CASSHTVENGYTF
TRBV3-1,-,TRBJ1-2,-,TGTGCCAGCAGCCAAGATCCAGCGTCGGGCTACACCTTC,CASSQDPASGYTF
TRBV6-4,TRBD2,TRBJ2-1,few,TGTGCCAGCCGCGGGACTAGCGGGGGCCACGAGGAGCAGTTCTTC,CASRGTSGGHEEQFF
TRBV7-2,-,TRBJ2-5,-,TGTGCCAGCAGCTCATCCCGGGCGATAAAAGAGACCCAGTACTTC,CASSSSRAIKETQYF
TRBV5-1,TRBD2,TRBJ2-1,-,TGCGCCAGCAGCTTGTTTACTAGCGGGGGGGCCGGGAATGAGCAGTTCTTC,CASSLFTSGGAGNEQFF
TRBV5-1,-,TRBJ1-3,many,TGCGCCAGCAGCCCGGATCCGAGCTCTGGAAACACCATATATTTT,CASSPDPSSGNTIYF
TRBV9,-,TRBJ1-1,few,TGTGCCAGCAGCGTCGGGGTCACAACTGAAGCTTTCTTT,CASSVGVTTEAFF
TRBV10-3,TRBD1,TRBJ2-5,few,TGTGCCGCAGGGACAGCCGGTGAGACCCAGTACTTC,CAAGTAGETQYF
TRBV19,TRBD2,TRBJ2-7,-,TGTGCCAGTAGCGGGCTCTCTAGCGGGAGAACATACGAGCAGTACTTC,CASSGLSSGRTYEQYF
TRBV7-2,-,TRBJ2-3,-,TGTGCCAGCAGCGGAGTGGCAGATACGCAGTATTTT,CASSGVADTQYF
TRBV25-1,TRBD2,TRBJ2-1,-,TGTGCCAGCAGTGACCTCCACCGACTAGCGGGACCGTCTAATGAGCAGTTCTTC,CASSDLHRLAGPSNEQFF
TRBV3-1,TRBD1,TRBJ2-2,-,TGTGCCAGCAGCCCCCGGGACAGGGGGAGCGGGGAGCTGTTTTTT,CASSPRDRGSGELFF
TRBV7-9,-,TRBJ2-4,-,TGTGCCAGCAGCTTAGGGGCGGGGACACTACCAAGGAAAAACATTCAGTACTTC,CASSLGAGTLPRKNIQYF
TRBV5-5,TRBD1,TRBJ1-2,few,TGTGCCAGCAGCCAGTTCCCGACAGGGACCTATGGCTACACCTTC,CASSQFPTGTYGYTF
TRBV5-1,TRBD2,TRBJ2-4,-,TGCGCCAGCAGCCCTAGCGGGGGGGCAGACATTCAGTACTTC,CASSPSGGADIQYF
TRBV18,-,TRBJ2-7,-,TGTGCCAGCTCACCCTCAGACAGCTCCTACGAGCAGTACTTC,CASSPSDSSYEQYF
TRBV6-4,-,TRBJ1-1,-,TGTGCCAGCAGTGAAGACGGAGTGAACACTGAAGCTTTCTTT,CASSEDGVNTEAFF
TRBV20-1,-,TRBJ1-1,-,TGCAGTGCTAAGGAAGGAGGGACTGAAGCTTTCTTT,CSAKEGGTEAFF
TRBV10-2,TRBD2,TRBJ2-1,-,TGCGCCAGCAGAAGACTAGCGGTGGGGAATGAGCAGTTCTTC,CASRRLAVGNEQFF
TRBV11-3,TRBD2,TRBJ2-7,few,TGTGCCAGCAGCTCCCGGCCACTAGCGGGAAGCTCCTACGAGCAGTACTTC,CASSSRPLAGSSYEQYF
TRBV5-1,-,TRBJ2-7,-,TGCGCCAGCAGCTTGGGGACATTAGCGGAAGCGGGCGAGCAGTACTTC,CASSLGTLAEAGEQYF
TRBV5-1,TRBD1,TRBJ1-2,-,TGCGCCAGCAGATCGGGACAGCGATACTATGGCTACACCTTC,CASRSGQRYYGYTF
TRBV5-1,-,TRBJ1-4,-,TGCGCCAGCAGCTTGACGGCAACTAATGAAAAACTGTTTTTT,CASSLTATNEKLFF
TRBV11-3,TRBD2,TRBJ2-4,few,TGTGCCAGCAGCTTAGATAAACTAGCGGGGGTCAAAAACATTCAGTACTTC,CASSLDKLAGVKNIQYF
TRBV6-5,TRBD1,TRBJ1-6,few,TGTGCCAGCAGTTACGGAGGGGGCCTCGGCTCACCCCTCCACTTT,CASSYGGGLGSPLHF
TRBV4-2,-,TRBJ2-3,-,TGTGCCAGCAGCCAAGGAGTGGGCCTAACAGATACGCAGTATTTT,CASSQGVGLTDTQYF
TRBV7-6,-,TRBJ1-1,-,TGTGCCAGCAGCGAGGGGGGACCCACTGAAGCTTTCTTT,CASSEGGPTEAFF
TRBV7-6,-,TRBJ2-1,few,TGTGCCAGCAGCTTAGGGGGTCAAGGGGTCCAACTTTCCTTCAATGAGCAGTTCTTC,CASSLGGQGVQLSFNEQFF
TRBV10-3,TRBD2,TRBJ2-7,-,TGTGCCATCAGTGAGTCTGCGGCGGGAGCCTCCTACGAGCAGTACTTC,CAISESAAGASYEQYF
TRBV4-1,-,TRBJ2-3,-,TGCGCCAGCAGCCAATTTCCAAACCCCCCTATGAACGTCAGGACAGATACGCAGTATTTT,CASSQFPNPPMNVRTDTQYF
TRBV24-1,TRBD1,TRBJ2-1,few,TGTGCCACCAGTGATTTTCCCGGACAGGGAAACAATGAGCAGTTCTTC,CATSDFPGQGNNEQFF
TRBV27,TRBD2,TRBJ2-3,few,TGTGCCAGCAGCTCCGGGACTAGCGGGTTGACGCAGTATTTT,CASSSGTSGLTQYF
TRBV5-4,TRBD1,TRBJ2-3,-,TGTGCCATCATCCCACAACAGGGGGCCACAGATACGCAGTATTTT,CAIIPQQGATDTQYF
TRBV19,TRBD1,TRBJ2-7,-,TGTGCCAGTAGTGTCACCGGGACAGGGAACATAGAGCAGTACTTC,CASSVTGTGNIEQYF
TRBV7-3,TRBD1,TRBJ2-1,few,TGTGCCAGCAGCTTAGCCGGGACAGGGTCCTTCGGGGAGCAGTTCTTC,CASSLAGTGSFGEQFF
TRBV7-2,-,TRBJ1-1,-,TGTGCCAGCAGCTTTAGTAGCCGAGTAGCTGAAGCTTTCTTT,CASSFSSRVAEAFF
TRBV27,TRBD1,TRBJ2-4,-,TGTGCCAGCAGTCTCCAGGGACAGGGGCGGAACATTCAGTACTTC,CASSLQGQGRNIQYF
TRBV18,TRBD2,TRBJ2-7,few,TGTGCCAGCTCACCCCTAGCGGGGGGCCCTACCTACGAGCAGTACTTC,CASSPLAGGPTYEQYF
TRBV7-9,-,TRBJ2-5,many,TGTGCCAGCAGCTTAGCGCCGGCGTGGCAAGAGACCCAGTACTTC,CASSLAPAWQETQYF
TRBV12-3/TRBV12-4,TRBD2,TRBJ2-7,few,TGTGCCAGCAGCCCTGGGACTAGCGGGATCGACGAGCAGTACTTC,CASSPGTSGIDEQYF
TRBV4-3,-,TRBJ1-1,few,TGCGCCAGCAGCCAGGTGGTGGGGGCGAGAACTGAAGCTTTCTTT,CASSQVVGARTEAFF
TRBV9,TRBD1,TRBJ2-1,-,TGTGCCAGCAGCGTAGGGATCCAGACAGGGTATCTCTTGTACTCCTACAATGAGCAGTTCTTC,CASSVGIQTGYLLYSYNEQFF
TRBV9,-,TRBJ1-6,many,TGTGCCAGCAGCGTAGCTCCATACACACGATACAGCACTCTTAATTCACCCCTCCACTTT,CASSVAPYTRYSTLNSPLHF
TRBV4-1,TRBD1,TRBJ2-7,few,TGCGCCAGCAGCTACGCCTTCCGGGACAGGGGCTACGAGCAGTACTTC,CASSYAFRDRGYEQYF
TRBV15,TRBD1,TRBJ2-5,-,TGTGCCACCAGCTATCGACAGGGTCGAGAGACCCAGTACTTC,CATSYRQGRETQYF